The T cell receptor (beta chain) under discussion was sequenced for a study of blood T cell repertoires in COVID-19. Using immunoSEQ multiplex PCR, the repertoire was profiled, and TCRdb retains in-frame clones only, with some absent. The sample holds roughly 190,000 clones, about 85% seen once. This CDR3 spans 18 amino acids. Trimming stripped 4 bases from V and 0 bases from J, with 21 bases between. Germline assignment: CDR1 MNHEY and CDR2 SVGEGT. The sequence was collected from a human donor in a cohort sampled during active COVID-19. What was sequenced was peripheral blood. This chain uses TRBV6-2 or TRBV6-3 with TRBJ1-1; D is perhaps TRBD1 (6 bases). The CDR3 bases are TGTGCCAGCAGTTTACGGGGGGCGGACTCTCCTATGAACACTGAAGCTTTCTTT. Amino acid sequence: CASSLRGADSPMNTEAFF.